A single sample is the source of the 27 T cell receptor beta chains below, sequenced in a study of T cell repertoires in aging, cancer and after chemotherapy. TCR beta rearrangements were amplified from peripheral blood genomic DNA. Multiplex touch-down PCR with TRB-A/B primers amplified rearranged V-D-J TRB sequences. Using its own MiXCR run on the multiplex PCR reads, TCRdb lists one record per CDR3 protein. The table includes over 9,000 distinct CDR3 sequences, 24% detected once. The sequenced material came from blood. These TCRs come from a human donor in good health.

This clonotype was detected only once. Given a much more abundant clone one base away, this may be a read error. The chain recombines TRBV27 with TRBJ2-7; TRBD1 agrees at 7 bases. The CDR3 covers 14 residues. Losses at the gene ends were 5 bases for V and 2 bases for J; bases not matched to a gene: 6. The germline V gene has CDR1 MNHEY and CDR2 SMNVEV (reference sequence). CDR3 nucleotide sequence: TGTGCCAGCAGTATCGGACAGGAAGCCTACGAGCAGTACTTC. Residues: CASSIGQEAYEQYF.

A few counts support this clonotype. The V and J genes are TRBV30 and TRBJ1-4; weak D call: TRBD1 (5 bases). CDR3 length equals 13 residues. The ends were cut back, 2 bases at V and 3 bases at J, with 7 bases in the middle. From germline, CDR1 is GTSNPN and CDR2 SVGIG (reference sequence). The CDR3 reads CAWSSGANEKLFF. The CDR3 DNA follows: TGTGCCTGGAGTTCGGGGGCTAATGAAAAACTGTTTTTT.

The chain employs TRBV27 and TRBJ1-1; D remains ambiguous. Germline V gene data show CDR1 as MNHEY and CDR2 as SMNVEV (reference sequence). The CDR3 extends over 13 amino acids. V shed 3 bases and J shed 4 bases, with 9 bases lying between them. In nucleotides, the CDR3 is TGTGCCAGCAGTTTCTCAGATCTCACTGAAGCTTTCTTT. This codes for CASSFSDLTEAFF.

By share, this clonotype ranks as medium-sized. V gene TRBV6-6 combines with J gene TRBJ2-3, with D perhaps assigned TRBD1 or TRBD2 (6 bases each). Germline V gives CDR1 MNHNY, CDR2 SVGAGI (reference sequence). Trimming shortened V by 5 bases and J by 2 bases, and 14 bases separated the two germline ends. There are 15 residues in the CDR3. CDR3 loop: CASSEEGGATDTQYF. DNA for the CDR3: TGTGCCAGCAGTGAAGAGGGGGGAGCCACAGATACGCAGTATTTT.

This rearrangement joins TRBV28 to TRBJ2-3; 8 bases map to TRBD2. This CDR3 is built from 16 residues. V lost 5 bases to trimming and J lost 3 bases; unmatched junction nucleotides: 10. In germline, CDR1 is MDHEN, CDR2 SYDVKM. The DNA for the CDR3 is TGTGCCAGCAGTGTCCCCGGGGGGGGCGGGACAGATACGCAGTATTTT. This gives the protein CASSVPGGGGTDTQYF.

The chain employs TRBV6-6 and TRBJ1-4, with TRBD1 as a possible D gene (6 bases). Germline values: CDR1 MNHNY, CDR2 SVGAGI (reference sequence). V lost 2 bases, J lost 8 bases, and 18 bases lay in between. The CDR3 has 16 amino acids. CDR3: CASSYSPPGAEEKLFF. CDR3 DNA sequence: TGTGCCAGCAGTTACAGCCCCCCAGGGGCCGAAGAAAAACTGTTTTTT.

The chain combines TRBV6-6 with TRBJ2-7; TRBD1 matches 9 bases. The V gene's germline CDR1 is MNHNY and CDR2 SVGAGI (reference sequence). After removal of 2 bases from V and 0 bases from J, the junction contained 14 bases not matched to a gene. CDR3 length: 19 residues. DNA of the CDR3: TGTGCCAGCAGTTACGGTGAAGGGACAGGGTTTGGTAACTCCTACGAGCAGTACTTC. It translates to CASSYGEGTGFGNSYEQYF.

The rearrangement links TRBV11-3 to TRBJ2-2, with 7 bases aligning to TRBD2. Trimming at V came to 5 bases and at J to 6 bases, leaving 12 bases not matched to a gene. The CDR3 length is 16 residues. Germline V CDR1 and CDR2: SGHNT, YENEEA. CDR3 in DNA: TGTGCCAGCAGCCTGGGGGGGGTTCGGTCGGCCGGGGAGCTGTTTTTT. Translation gives CASSLGGVRSAGELFF.

V usage is TRBV7-9 and J usage is TRBJ1-1, with TRBD1 as a possible D gene (5 bases). CDR3 length equals 13 residues. From germline, CDR1 is SEHNR and CDR2 FQNEAQ (reference sequence). Between the trimmed V and J ends, which lost 5 bases and 6 bases, there was a span of 13 bases. CDR3 nucleotides: TGTGCCAGCAGCCCGAAGCGAGGGGCTGAAGCTTTCTTT. Translating it yields CASSPKRGAEAFF. The whole variable domain, remainder taken from reference TRBV7-9 and TRBJ1-1, is DTGVSQNPRHKITKRGQNVTFRCDPISEHNRLYWYRQTLGQGPEFLTYFQNEAQLEKSRLLSDRFSAERPKGSFSTLEIQRTEQGDSAMYLCASSPKRGAEAFFGQGTRLTVV.

The chain joins TRBV5-1 to TRBJ1-3, with a weak D call TRBD1 (5 bases). CDR1 SGHRS and CDR2 YFSETQ come from the germline V gene. V was pared by 3 bases and J by 2 bases, with 9 bases between. This CDR3 contains 14 residues. This CDR3 is CASSSDSTGNTIYF. CDR3 bases: TGCGCCAGCAGCTCAGACAGCACTGGAAACACCATATATTTT.

The genes are TRBV6-1 and TRBJ1-2; tentatively, D is TRBD1 (5 bases). The CDR3 consists of 13 residues. Trimming shortened V by 5 bases and J by 5 bases, and 12 bases separated the two germline ends. Germline loops: CDR1 MNHNS, CDR2 SASEGT. The CDR3 loop reads CASSPTGRYGYTF. The DNA for the CDR3 is TGTGCCAGCAGTCCGACGGGGCGATATGGCTACACCTTC.

This clonotype was counted between two and nine times. This rearrangement joins TRBV27 to TRBJ1-1, with D possibly being TRBD1 (5 bases). Germline V gene sequence: CDR1 MNHEY, CDR2 SMNVEV (reference sequence). Trimming took off 1 base at V and 8 bases at J, with 20 bases between the two ends. This CDR3 is 16 amino acids long. The CDR3 nucleotides read TGTGCCAGCAGTTTATTCCCGGTCAGGGCGGCCAGCGAAGCTTTCTTT. It encodes CASSLFPVRAASEAFF.

The chain joins TRBV20-1 to TRBJ2-5; 7 bases are a match to TRBD1. With V trimmed by 6 bases and J by 2 bases, 6 bases remained unmatched. The CDR3 runs to 13 residues. The V gene's germline CDR1 is DFQATT and CDR2 SNEGSKA (reference sequence). Here the CDR3 reads CSARRGQQETQYF. The CDR3 DNA sequence: TGCAGTGCCCGAAGGGGACAGCAAGAGACCCAGTACTTC.

This chain connects TRBV20-1 to TRBJ1-2, with no clear D. Between the trimmed V and J ends, which lost 0 bases and 5 bases, there was a span of 10 bases. The CDR3 length is 13 residues. Germline V gene lookup returns CDR1 DFQATT and CDR2 SNEGSKA (reference sequence). The CDR3 here is CSARDRTAYGYTF. Written as DNA, the CDR3 is TGCAGTGCTAGAGATAGGACCGCTTATGGCTACACCTTC.

The sample holds a few counts of this clonotype. The chain joins TRBV5-4 to TRBJ2-3, with TRBD1 as a possible D gene (5 bases). There are 14 residues in the CDR3. The V end was cut by 1 base, the J end by 3 bases, with 9 bases between. CDR1 and CDR2 (germline): SGHNT, YYREEE (reference sequence). The CDR3 coding sequence is TGTGCCAGCAGCTTGCAGGGTTGGACAGATACGCAGTATTTT. This translates into CASSLQGWTDTQYF.

By sample share, this clonotype is medium-sized (0.01 to 0.1%). The chain is built from TRBV20-1 and TRBJ1-1; D possibly corresponds to TRBD1 (6 bases). The CDR3 loop spans 14 amino acids. V gave up 3 bases and J gave up 4 bases, with 15 bases separating them. Per germline, CDR1 DFQATT and CDR2 SNEGSKA (reference sequence). As DNA, the CDR3 is TGCAGTGCTAGGGCGGGGGGCCAAGGCACTGAAGCTTTCTTT. It encodes CSARAGGQGTEAFF.

This clonotype was detected a few times. The V call is TRBV18, the J call TRBJ1-2, with D hard to call. The germline CDR1 and CDR2 sequences are KGHSH and LQKENI. The CDR3 extends over 13 amino acids. V lost 3 bases and J lost 4, with 9 bases in between. As DNA, the CDR3 is TGTGCCAGCTCACCGGAGCAGGTCTATGGCTACACCTTC. This sequence encodes CASSPEQVYGYTF.

The chain carries TRBV19 and TRBJ2-1; 9 positions agree with TRBD2. Looked up from germline, CDR1 is LNHDA and CDR2 is SQIVND (reference sequence). CDR3 length: 17 amino acids. V lost 5 bases, J lost 2 bases, and 10 bases stayed unmatched. The CDR3, as DNA: TGTGCCAGTAGTCCCGGGCTAGCGGGGACCGCCTACAATGAGCAGTTCTTC. Protein product: CASSPGLAGTAYNEQFF.

By share, this clonotype ranks as medium-sized. The rearrangement uses TRBV30 and TRBJ2-3, with D perhaps given as TRBD1 or TRBD2 (6 bases each). V lost 1 base to trimming and J lost 8 bases, with 10 bases between them. This CDR3 region has 12 residues. Germline assignment: CDR1 GTSNPN and CDR2 SVGIG (reference sequence). The CDR3 reads CAWSAGAGTQYF. CDR3 DNA sequence: TGTGCCTGGAGTGCGGGGGCGGGTACGCAGTATTTT.

This clonotype is judged medium-sized. V usage is TRBV6-5 and J usage is TRBJ2-3; tentative D call: TRBD2 (5 bases). This CDR3 is 14 amino acids long. CDR1 is MNHEY, CDR2 SVGAGI, per germline. The ends were cut back, 5 bases at V and 2 bases at J, with 11 bases in the middle. The CDR3 sequence is CASSPREYTDTQYF. The CDR3 DNA follows: TGTGCCAGCAGTCCTAGGGAGTACACAGATACGCAGTATTTT.

Of note for this clonotype: Germline and junction disagree at one end, which may indicate a read error. The V and J genes are TRBV5-4 and TRBJ1-2; the match to TRBD1 covers 8 bases. The CDR3 covers 15 residues. CDR1 and CDR2 (germline): SGHNT, YYREEE (reference sequence). CDR3 sequence reads: CASSSLRQGPYDYTF. For the CDR3, the DNA is TGTGCCAGCAGCTCGCTTAGACAGGGGCCCTATGACTACACCTTC. The full variable domain, completed using reference TRBV5-4 and TRBJ1-2, is ETGVTQSPTHLIKTRGQQVTLRCSSQSGHNTVSWYQQALGQGPQFIFQYYREEENGRGNFPPRFSGLQFPNYSSELNVNALELDDSALYLCASSSLRQGPYDYTFGSGTRLTVV.

This clonotype was counted a few times. This chain connects TRBV7-2 to TRBJ2-5, with 9 bases identical to TRBD2. The CDR3 is 16 amino acids. Germline assignment: CDR1 SGHTA and CDR2 FQGNSA. With 1 base clipped from V and 5 bases from J, the junction kept 8 bases outside the gene matches. The CDR3 loop is CASSLDVRGGRETQYF. The CDR3 region has the DNA TGTGCCAGCAGCTTAGATGTGCGGGGGGGCAGGGAGACCCAGTACTTC.

In its sample, this clonotype ranks as medium-sized. V gene TRBV7-9 combines with J gene TRBJ2-5; the D is unclear. V lost 5 bases, J lost 4 bases, and 14 bases lay in between. The germline gives CDR1 SEHNR, CDR2 FQNEAQ (reference sequence). This CDR3 is built from 14 residues. The CDR3 nucleotides are TGTGCCAGCAGCCGACCCGACCGGGTAGAGACCCAGTACTTC. Encoded protein: CASSRPDRVETQYF.

The rearrangement links TRBV6-1 to TRBJ1-1, with D possibly matching TRBD1 (5 bases). V lost 4 bases and J lost 3, with 12 bases in between. Germline V gene data show CDR1 as MNHNS and CDR2 as SASEGT. This CDR3 has 14 residues. CDR3 DNA sequence: TGTGCCAGCAGTGTTCAAGGGGAATACACTGAAGCTTTCTTT. As protein: CASSVQGEYTEAFF.

Within the sample, this clonotype is medium-sized. This chain joins TRBV12-3 or TRBV12-4 and TRBJ2-1; D ambiguous. This CDR3 has 12 residues. The V end lost 5 bases, the J end lost 2 bases, and 4 bases lay between the germline ends. The CDR3 loop is CASSITYNEQFF. CDR3 nucleotide sequence: TGTGCCAGCAGTATCACCTACAATGAGCAGTTCTTC.

By frequency in the sample, this clonotype is medium-sized (0.01 to 0.1%). The DNA of the CDR3 is TGCAGTGCTAGGAGGGGCTCCCAGTACTTC. This codes for CSARRGSQYF. This chain uses TRBV20-1 with TRBJ2-7; D might be TRBD1 or TRBD2, each matching 5 bases. CDR3 size: 10 residues. Germline V CDR1 and CDR2: DFQATT, SNEGSKA (reference sequence). V was pared by 3 bases and J by 10 bases, with 10 bases between.

This chain joins TRBV27 and TRBJ2-3; D gene ambiguous. The CDR3 has 15 amino acids. The V end was cut by 3 bases, the J end by 1 base, with 11 bases between. The germline CDR1 and CDR2 sequences are MNHEY and SMNVEV (reference sequence). In nucleotides, the CDR3 is TGTGCCAGCAGTTTTAATCCCCGGGGCACAGATACGCAGTATTTT. It specifies CASSFNPRGTDTQYF.